A single sample gave rise to the 12 T cell receptor beta chains below, sequenced in a study of blood T cell repertoires in COVID-19. The repertoire was sequenced with immunoSEQ multiplex PCR; TCRdb's copy has only in-frame clones and lacks some. The sample yields more than 300,000 clones, over 70% seen once. Sequenced input: peripheral blood. These receptors all stem from a woman aged 50 to 60 with COVID-19, enrolled during active disease.

The rearrangement uses TRBV19 and TRBJ1-3; D is possibly TRBD1 (5 bases). Germline V gives CDR1 LNHDA, CDR2 SQIVND (reference sequence). The CDR3 contains 16 residues. Between the trimmed V and J ends, which lost 7 bases and 1 base, there was a span of 17 bases. CDR3 coding DNA: TGTGCCAGTATCCCGACAGCTACCCATTCTGGAAACACCATATATTTT. This encodes CASIPTATHSGNTIYF.

In its sample, this clone was seen a few times. The chain links TRBV15 to TRBJ1-6, with 9 bases fitting TRBD1. Germline V CDR1 and CDR2: LNHNV, YYDKDF (reference sequence). CDR3 length: 16 residues. V trimming: 3 bases; J trimming: 2 bases; junction bases outside the gene matches: 2. The DNA for the CDR3 is TGTGCCACCAGCAGCGGGACAGGGACCTATAATTCACCCCTCCACTTT. Translation: CATSSGTGTYNSPLHF. Using reference TRBV15 and TRBJ1-6 for the parts outside the CDR3, the full variable domain is DAMVIQNPRYQVTQFGKPVTLSCSQTLNHNVMYWYQQKSSQAPKLLFHYYDKDFNNEADTPDNFQSRRPNTSFCFLDIRSPGLGDTAMYLCATSSGTGTYNSPLHFGNGTRLTVT.

In its sample, this clone was seen many times. The gene calls are TRBV27 and TRBJ2-1, with 9 bases lining up with TRBD2. The germline gives CDR1 MNHEY, CDR2 SMNVEV (reference sequence). This CDR3 has 19 amino acids. Trimming at V came to 6 bases and at J to 7 bases, leaving 22 bases not matched to a gene. CDR3 nucleotide sequence: TGTGCCAGCAGCGACTTTACCCCGTATGGTAGCGGGAGCCGGAATGAGCAGTTCTTC. Protein product: CASSDFTPYGSGSRNEQFF.

CDR3 residues: CASSLTRGTDTQYF. In DNA, the CDR3 is TGTGCCAGCAGCCTCACTAGAGGCACAGATACGCAGTATTTT. The chain couples TRBV4-2 to TRBJ2-3; possible D gene TRBD2, 5 bases. Trimming removed 4 bases at V and 1 base at J, with 9 bases between. CDR1 LGHNA and CDR2 YNFKEQ come from the germline V gene. The CDR3 is 14 residues long.

The CDR3 coding sequence is TGTGCCATCAGTGACACTCGACTGGCGGGAGAGGGTGAGACCCAGTACTTC. Translating gives CAISDTRLAGEGETQYF. J is TRBJ2-5 and V is TRBV10-3, with TRBD2 matching 7 bases. Germline lookup yields CDR1 ENHRY and CDR2 SYGVKD. The CDR3 spans 17 residues. V lost 3 bases and J lost 5; bases outside the gene matches: 15.

Note on this clone: The sample has other DNA sequences that encode this CDR3 too. The gene calls are TRBV27 and TRBJ2-1, with 11 positions matching TRBD2. Germline lookup yields CDR1 MNHEY and CDR2 SMNVEV (reference sequence). The CDR3 is 14 amino acids. The trim removed 5 bases at V and 5 bases at J, leaving 2 bases unmatched. CDR3 sequence reads: CASSRLAGNNEQFF. DNA for the CDR3: TGTGCCAGCAGTCGACTAGCGGGAAACAATGAGCAGTTCTTC.

This chain uses TRBV19 with TRBJ1-2; unclear D gene. Between the trimmed V and J ends, which lost 5 bases and 4 bases, there was a span of 14 bases. Germline assignment: CDR1 LNHDA and CDR2 SQIVND (reference sequence). The CDR3 contains 14 residues. CDR3 protein: CASSVDKSSYGYTF. The CDR3 nucleotides are TGTGCCAGTAGTGTCGACAAGAGCAGCTATGGCTACACCTTC.

The rearrangement joins TRBV7-9 to TRBJ2-1, with D possibly TRBD1 on 6 matching bases. The CDR3 covers 15 residues. The germline V gene has CDR1 SEHNR and CDR2 FQNEAQ (reference sequence). V was cut by 6 bases and J by 5 bases, with 17 bases left in between. The CDR3 DNA follows: TGTGCCAGCAGACCACAACAGGGCCCGAACAATGAGCAGTTCTTC. As protein: CASRPQQGPNNEQFF.

The gene calls are TRBV19 and TRBJ2-7; D might be TRBD1 (5 bases). The CDR3 extends over 14 amino acids. Germline V CDR1 and CDR2: LNHDA, SQIVND (reference sequence). Trimming took off 3 bases at V and 3 bases at J, with 12 bases between the two ends. In nucleotides, the CDR3 is TGTGCCAGTAGTATGGGGCAGGGTCGCTACGAGCAGTACTTC. Its protein is CASSMGQGRYEQYF.

This clone was counted between two and nine times. In DNA form, the CDR3 reads TGCGCCAGCAGCGCAGGGTGGGCCACTGAAGCTTTCTTT. Amino acids: CASSAGWATEAFF. The gene calls are TRBV5-1 and TRBJ1-1, with D possibly matching TRBD1 (5 bases). Germline lookup yields CDR1 SGHRS and CDR2 YFSETQ. This CDR3 spans 13 amino acids. Trimming left V 4 bases short and J 4 bases short, with 11 bases between.

The CDR3 loop is CATGQPGNTEAFF. The DNA of the CDR3 is TGTGCCACCGGACAGCCAGGGAACACTGAAGCTTTCTTT. The chain links TRBV24-1 to TRBJ1-1; D is possibly TRBD1 (6 bases). The V gene lost 9 bases and the J gene lost 1 base, with 11 bases spanning the gap. Germline values: CDR1 KGHDR, CDR2 SFDVKD. The CDR3 runs to 13 residues.

The chain is built from TRBV7-2 and TRBJ2-1, with 8 bases aligning to TRBD2. Trimming took 1 base from V and 9 from J; bases not matched to a gene: 8. The CDR3 extends over 15 amino acids. CDR1 is SGHTA, CDR2 FQGNSA, per germline. The CDR3 nucleotides are TGTGCCAGCAGCTTAGTCAGCGGGAGCTCGATTGAGCAGTTCTTC. Translation: CASSLVSGSSIEQFF. The whole variable domain, filled in from reference TRBV7-2 and TRBJ2-1, reads GAGVSQSPSNKVTEKGKDVELRCDPISGHTALYWYRQSLGQGLEFLIYFQGNSAPDKSGLPSDRFSAERTGGSVSTLTIQRTQQEDSAVYLCASSLVSGSSIEQFFGPGTRLTVL.